Below are 24 T cell receptor beta chains sequenced from a single sample in a study of blood T cell repertoires in COVID-19. Profiled with immunoSEQ multiplex PCR; TCRdb holds only in-frame clones, not every one. The data show a few hundred thousand clones, roughly 85% seen once. The specimen sequenced was PBMCs or T cells enriched from blood (not recorded which). The source is a woman in her thirties who had recovered from COVID-19.

This clone was recorded only once. The chain employs TRBV12-5 and TRBJ2-5, with 13 bases aligning to TRBD2. Germline V gene sequence: CDR1 LGHNT, CDR2 FRNRAP. V gave up 0 bases and J gave up 7 bases; unmatched junction bases: 5. The CDR3 is made up of 16 amino acids. CDR3 sequence: CASGLVLAGGPRTQYF. In DNA form, the CDR3 reads TGTGCTAGTGGTTTGGTACTAGCGGGGGGGCCGCGGACCCAGTACTTC.

V and J are TRBV6-1 and TRBJ2-3, with D perhaps matching TRBD2 (5 bases). The germline V and J ends were trimmed by 0 bases and 2 bases, with 9 bases remaining between them. Germline V gene lookup returns CDR1 MNHNS and CDR2 SASEGT. This CDR3 is 15 amino acids long. CDR3 residues: CASSEAQRATDTQYF. CDR3 DNA: TGTGCCAGCAGTGAAGCGCAGAGGGCCACAGATACGCAGTATTTT.

The gene calls are TRBV28 and TRBJ2-2, with D possibly being TRBD2 (5 bases). The CDR3 is made up of 15 amino acids. Per the germline V gene, CDR1 is MDHEN and CDR2 is SYDVKM. V lost 6 bases and J 3 bases, leaving 14 bases between the germline ends. The CDR3 coding sequence is TGTGCCAGCAGGCCCGGAGTGAGGGACACCGGGGAGCTGTTTTTT. Translation gives CASRPGVRDTGELFF.

The chain links TRBV7-9 to TRBJ2-1; 14 bases are a match to TRBD2. This CDR3 comprises 17 residues. V trimming: 6 bases; J trimming: 8 bases; junction bases outside the gene matches: 12. Germline loops: CDR1 SEHNR, CDR2 FQNEAQ (reference sequence). CDR3 region: CASRGLAGASSSDEQFF. CDR3 in DNA: TGTGCCAGCAGGGGACTAGCGGGAGCGTCTTCTAGCGATGAGCAGTTCTTC.

CDR3 nucleotide sequence: TGTGCCATCAGTGAGATGAGGGCCGAAAACTATGGCTACACCTTC. Translating gives CAISEMRAENYGYTF. The V call is TRBV10-3, the J call TRBJ1-2, with unresolved D. Germline V gene data show CDR1 as ENHRY and CDR2 as SYGVKD. The CDR3 extends over 15 amino acids. Trimming took off 2 bases at V and 2 bases at J, with 12 bases between the two ends.

A note on this clone: The junction departs from germline at one end; a sequencing error may be responsible. The same CDR3 can be traced to other DNA sequences in this sample. V and J are TRBV12-3 or TRBV12-4 and TRBJ1-5, with TRBD1 identical over 8 bases. CDR3 length equals 13 residues. The CDR3 DNA reads as TGTGCCAGCAGTTTTGACAGGGGTCAGCCTCAGCATTTT. It codes for CASSFDRGQPQHF.

The genes are TRBV28 and TRBJ2-7; 10 bases agree with TRBD1. CDR1 is MDHEN, CDR2 SYDVKM, per germline. Trimming took 3 bases from V and 7 from J; bases not matched to a gene: 9. The CDR3 runs to 15 residues. CDR3 bases: TGTGCCAGCAGTTTTTTGGGACAGGGGACCGGGGAGCAGTACTTC. As protein: CASSFLGQGTGEQYF.

The V and J genes are TRBV6-5 and TRBJ1-6; 7 bases align to TRBD1. The CDR3 runs 14 residues. CDR1 is MNHEY and CDR2 is SVGAGI in the germline V gene. With 5 bases clipped from V and 6 bases from J, the junction kept 4 bases outside the gene matches. The CDR3 protein is CASSTGDFNSPLHF. CDR3 bases: TGTGCCAGCAGTACAGGGGACTTTAATTCACCCCTCCACTTT.

This chain joins TRBV18 and TRBJ1-1, with unresolved D. Germline V gene sequence: CDR1 KGHSH, CDR2 LQKENI. The length of the CDR3 is 13 residues. Deletions cut 1 base from V and 3 bases from J, with 6 bases between. CDR3 sequence reads: CASSPLGDTEAFF. The CDR3, as DNA: TGTGCCAGCTCACCACTAGGAGACACTGAAGCTTTCTTT.

The V and J genes are TRBV5-5 and TRBJ1-6; D gene ambiguous. Trimming took 0 bases from V and 0 from J, leaving 10 bases between them. The CDR3 is made up of 17 amino acids. Germline V gene data show CDR1 as SGHKS and CDR2 as YYEKEE (reference sequence). DNA of the CDR3: TGTGCCAGCAGCTTGGAAGATTTTAGCTCCTATAATTCACCCCTCCACTTT. Translation gives CASSLEDFSSYNSPLHF.

This clone turned up a few times. This chain links TRBV28 with TRBJ1-5, with a tentative D call TRBD1 (6 bases). The CDR3 extends over 13 amino acids. V was trimmed by 8 bases and J by 5 bases, leaving 13 bases between them. The germline V gene has CDR1 MDHEN and CDR2 SYDVKM. The CDR3: CASRTVSYQPQHF. The CDR3 region has the DNA TGTGCCAGCCGGACAGTAAGTTATCAGCCCCAGCATTTT.

As to this clone: One junction end disagrees with the germline gene, perhaps due to a read error. For the CDR3, the DNA is TGCGCCAGCAGTCAAGTCTATTCACCCCTCCACTTT. It translates to CASSQVYSPLHF. The rearrangement uses TRBV4-1 and TRBJ1-6, with no clear D. In germline, CDR1 is MGHRA, CDR2 YSYEKL. There are 12 residues in the CDR3.

This sequence joins TRBV5-6 and TRBJ1-5, with D possibly matching TRBD1 (6 bases). Deletions cut 4 bases from V and 0 bases from J, with 11 bases between. CDR1 is SGHDT and CDR2 is YYEEEE in the germline V gene. The CDR3 loop spans 15 amino acids. The CDR3 is CASSDFRGSNQPQHF. The CDR3, as DNA: TGTGCCAGCAGCGACTTCAGGGGTAGCAATCAGCCCCAGCATTTT.

V usage is TRBV6-6 and J usage is TRBJ1-2, with D possibly matching TRBD1 (6 bases). The CDR3 spans 12 residues. Trimming shortened V by 5 bases and J by 12 bases, and 16 bases separated the two germline ends. Per the germline V gene, CDR1 is MNHNY and CDR2 is SVGAGI (reference sequence). The CDR3: CASSPSTGKDTF. The DNA for the CDR3 is TGTGCCAGCAGTCCTTCGACAGGAAAAGACACCTTC.

This clone occurred once. This chain connects TRBV9 to TRBJ2-7; tentatively, D is TRBD1 (6 bases). Germline lookup yields CDR1 SGDLS and CDR2 YYNGEE. V was shortened by 4 bases and J by 3 bases, with 20 bases between the two germline ends. CDR3 length: 16 amino acids. CDR3 amino acids: CASSPRPGTTYYEQYF. The CDR3 coding sequence is TGTGCCAGCAGCCCGCGCCCCGGGACAACGTACTACGAGCAGTACTTC.

The chain is built from TRBV9 and TRBJ2-2; TRBD2 aligns across 9 bases. In germline, CDR1 is SGDLS, CDR2 YYNGEE. The V and J ends lost 3 bases and 1 base, in that order; junction bases with no gene match: 4. This CDR3 spans 16 amino acids. The CDR3 DNA sequence: TGTGCCAGCAGCGCCTTTAGCGGGGGGAACACCGGGGAGCTGTTTTTT. Its translation: CASSAFSGGNTGELFF.

This clone occurred once. V gene TRBV4-1 combines with J gene TRBJ2-4; 12 positions match TRBD2. Germline V gene lookup returns CDR1 MGHRA and CDR2 YSYEKL. This CDR3 has 18 residues. Losses at the gene ends were 1 base for V and 2 bases for J; bases not matched to a gene: 6. CDR3 nucleotides: TGCGCCAGCAGCCAAGGGCTAGCGGGGGGGAATACCAAAAACATTCAGTACTTC. Protein sequence: CASSQGLAGGNTKNIQYF.

CDR3 loop: CASSIDGESNYGYTF. Here the CDR3 DNA reads TGTGCCAGTAGTATAGATGGAGAATCTAACTATGGCTACACCTTC. The chain employs TRBV19 and TRBJ1-2, with D uncertain. This CDR3 region has 15 residues. Trimming removed 0 bases from V and 0 bases from J, with 8 bases in between. CDR1 LNHDA and CDR2 SQIVND come from the germline V gene (reference sequence).

The rearrangement links TRBV10-2 to TRBJ2-3, with D possibly matching TRBD1 (6 bases). This CDR3 has 17 residues. With 6 bases removed from V and 2 bases from J, the gap between germline ends came to 21 bases. Germline V gene lookup returns CDR1 WSHSY and CDR2 SAAADI. CDR3 coding DNA: TGCGCCAGCAGGGGACCTGATTCCAGGGGAATCACAGATACGCAGTATTTT. This sequence encodes CASRGPDSRGITDTQYF.

J is TRBJ1-1 and V is TRBV30, with D unclear. CDR1 is GTSNPN, CDR2 SVGIG, per germline (reference sequence). Trimming left V 3 bases short and J 4 bases short, with 15 bases between. The CDR3 contains 14 residues. CDR3 residues: CAWSSWALGTEAFF. The DNA of the CDR3 is TGTGCCTGGAGCTCGTGGGCGCTTGGCACTGAAGCTTTCTTT.

The J gene is TRBJ1-1, the V gene TRBV2, with 8 positions matching TRBD1. J gave up 3 bases and V 3 bases, and 3 bases lay outside the gene matches. Germline assignment: CDR1 SNHLY and CDR2 FYNNEI. The CDR3 spans 14 residues. CDR3 amino acids: CASSDRGLDTEAFF. CDR3 nucleotides: TGTGCCAGCAGTGACAGGGGGCTGGACACTGAAGCTTTCTTT.

This chain uses TRBV27 with TRBJ2-2; TRBD1 might be the D (6 bases). Trimming cost V 5 bases and J 6 bases, with 13 bases left between them. This CDR3 has 14 amino acids. Germline V CDR1 and CDR2: MNHEY, SMNVEV (reference sequence). The chain's CDR3 is CASSINRAAGELFF. In DNA, the CDR3 is TGTGCCAGCAGTATCAACAGGGCAGCCGGGGAGCTGTTTTTT.

The chain has TRBV6-5 and TRBJ2-3, with a tentative D call TRBD1 (6 bases). This CDR3 is built from 13 residues. Germline CDR1 reads MNHEY; CDR2 reads SVGAGI. The V and J ends lost 8 bases and 6 bases respectively, with 15 bases between them. The CDR3 here is CASQLQGRDTQYF. CDR3 DNA: TGTGCCAGCCAACTACAGGGTCGGGATACGCAGTATTTT.

The CDR3 nucleotides are TGTGCCAGCAGCTTAGATTCGTACAGACCAGAAGCTTTCTTT. This translates into CASSLDSYRPEAFF. This chain links TRBV11-2 with TRBJ1-1; D gene unclear. The length of the CDR3 is 14 residues. Germline assignment: CDR1 SGHAT and CDR2 FQNNGV. Trimming removed 0 bases from V and 8 bases from J, with 13 bases in between. Full variable domain (missing parts from reference TRBV11-2 and TRBJ1-1): EAGVAQSPRYKIIEKRQSVAFWCNPISGHATLYWYQQILGQGPKLLIQFQNNGVVDDSQLPKDRFSAERLKGVDSTLKIQPAKLEDSAVYLCASSLDSYRPEAFFGQGTRLTVV.